The 26 T cell receptor beta chains reported below all come from one sample, sequenced in a study of T cells after yellow fever vaccination. TCRdb independently ran MiXCR on the 5' RACE reads; one entry per CDR3 protein. This table has 250,000 to 400,000 distinct CDR3 sequences, about 4% appearing once. Sequences were derived from PBMCs, sampled 5 days after the yellow fever booster vaccination. These receptors were obtained from a young man who received the YFV17D yellow fever vaccine.

This clonotype was counted only a few times. The chain links TRBV7-2 to TRBJ2-3; D might be TRBD2 (6 bases). Looked up from germline, CDR1 is SGHTA and CDR2 is FQGNSA. The CDR3 length is 15 residues. V lost 0 bases and J lost 8, with 15 bases in between. This CDR3 reads CASSLAATTGGTQYF. CDR3 coding DNA: TGTGCCAGCAGCTTAGCAGCTACCACCGGGGGTACGCAGTATTTT.

The chain is built from TRBV15 and TRBJ2-7; D not resolved. The CDR3 spans 13 residues. V lost 0 bases to trimming and J lost 5 bases, with 8 bases between them. Germline loops: CDR1 LNHNV, CDR2 YYDKDF (reference sequence). For the CDR3, the DNA is TGTGCCACCAGCAGAGATTTGGGCAACGAGCAGTACTTC. It is translated as CATSRDLGNEQYF.

There are a few counts of this clonotype. This chain uses TRBV4-2 with TRBJ2-5, with 13 positions matching TRBD2. CDR1 and CDR2 from the germline V gene are LGHNA and YNFKEQ. The CDR3 sequence is 17 residues long. V lost 3 bases to trimming and J lost 3 bases; unmatched junction nucleotides: 7. The CDR3 loop is CASSHAFGLAGEETQYF. As DNA, the CDR3 is TGTGCCAGCAGCCATGCCTTCGGACTAGCGGGGGAAGAGACCCAGTACTTC.

This chain connects TRBV4-2 to TRBJ2-3; TRBD1 is a possible D gene (6 bases). Trimming removed 3 bases from V and 4 bases from J, with 23 bases in between. The CDR3 is 18 amino acids. Per germline, CDR1 LGHNA and CDR2 YNFKEQ. The CDR3 DNA follows: TGTGCCAGCAGCCAGGTCCGTCAGGGCTCGGGGACATCAGATACGCAGTATTTT. It encodes CASSQVRQGSGTSDTQYF.

This clonotype has a count of ten or more. The rearrangement uses TRBV5-1 and TRBJ2-3; TRBD2 aligns across 9 bases. With V trimmed by 1 base and J by 6 bases, 3 bases remained unmatched. Germline V CDR1 and CDR2: SGHRS, YFSETQ. The CDR3 has 14 residues. CDR3 sequence (DNA): TGCGCCAGCAGCTTGAGTAGCGGGGGTGATACGCAGTATTTT. This translates into CASSLSSGGDTQYF.

This clonotype was seen many times. The V gene is TRBV7-6, the J gene TRBJ1-1; the match to TRBD1 covers 7 bases. The V gene end was trimmed by 5 bases and the J gene end by 6 bases; junction bases not matched to a gene: 6. Germline V gene sequence: CDR1 SGHVS, CDR2 FNYEAQ. CDR3 length equals 13 residues. The CDR3 sequence is CASSANQGAEAFF. DNA of the CDR3: TGTGCCAGCAGCGCCAACCAGGGGGCTGAAGCTTTCTTT. Looking up the rest from reference TRBV7-6 and TRBJ1-1 gives the full variable domain: GAGVSQSPRYKVTKRGQDVALRCDPISGHVSLYWYRQALGQGPEFLTYFNYEAQQDKSGLPNDRFSAERPEGSISTLTIQRTEQRDSAMYRCASSANQGAEAFFGQGTRLTVV.

This clonotype was counted at least ten times. V usage is TRBV5-5 and J usage is TRBJ1-1, with D unclear. Germline loops: CDR1 SGHKS, CDR2 YYEKEE (reference sequence). The CDR3 loop spans 13 amino acids. Trimming stripped 0 bases from V and 4 bases from J, with 7 bases between. The CDR3 bases are TGTGCCAGCAGCTTGGGAACAGCCACTGAAGCTTTCTTT. Translated: CASSLGTATEAFF.

This clonotype was counted many times. J is TRBJ2-3 and V is TRBV29-1, with D perhaps matching TRBD2 (7 bases). V lost 1 base, J lost 4 bases, and 15 bases lay in between. The CDR3 is 15 amino acids. The germline V gene encodes CDR1 SQVTM and CDR2 ANQGSEA. For the CDR3, the DNA is TGCAGCGTTGAAGCTGGGCGGGGGCAACCAGATACGCAGTATTTT. Translated: CSVEAGRGQPDTQYF.

This clonotype was counted at least ten times. This sequence joins TRBV28 and TRBJ2-7; TRBD2 is a possible D gene (5 bases). Germline V lookup: CDR1 MDHEN, CDR2 SYDVKM. Deletions cut 8 bases from V and 5 bases from J, with 19 bases between. This CDR3 has 14 residues. The CDR3 loop reads CASPLGRRGNEQYV. The CDR3 DNA reads TGTGCCAGCCCCCTCGGGCGTCGGGGTAACGAGCAGTACGTC.

V usage is TRBV6-5 and J usage is TRBJ2-2; D may be TRBD1 or TRBD2 (6 bases each). The CDR3 consists of 15 residues. Trimming took off 0 bases at V and 4 bases at J, with 9 bases between the two ends. Germline assignment: CDR1 MNHEY and CDR2 SVGAGI. As DNA, the CDR3 is TGTGCCAGCAGTTACTCGGAGGGGGGCACCGGGGAGCTGTTTTTT. The encoded protein is CASSYSEGGTGELFF.

This clonotype was found a few times. The chain uses TRBV5-1 and TRBJ2-7; tentatively, D is TRBD2 (6 bases). In germline, CDR1 is SGHRS, CDR2 YFSETQ. This CDR3 comprises 13 residues. Trimming removed 4 bases at V and 7 bases at J, with 15 bases between. CDR3 region: CASSQEGAGEQYF. CDR3 DNA sequence: TGCGCCAGCAGCCAAGAAGGGGCGGGGGAGCAGTACTTC.

There are many counts of this clonotype. The chain has TRBV3-1 and TRBJ1-2, with 7 positions matching TRBD1. CDR3 length equals 15 residues. With V trimmed by 4 bases and J by 0 bases, 5 bases remained unmatched. Germline lookup yields CDR1 LGHDT and CDR2 YNNKEL (reference sequence). The CDR3: CASSPTDRPNYGYTF. The CDR3 DNA is TGTGCCAGCAGCCCGACGGACAGGCCTAACTATGGCTACACCTTC.

This clonotype showed up many times. The V gene is TRBV12-3 or TRBV12-4, the J gene TRBJ2-2; 10 nucleotides line up with TRBD2. V shed 5 bases and J 6 bases; nucleotides not matched to a gene: 6. The CDR3 runs to 15 residues. CDR3 nucleotide sequence: TGTGCCAGCAGTGATCTAGCGGGGGCTGCCGGGGAGCTGTTTTTT. Translating gives CASSDLAGAAGELFF.

The chain has TRBV5-1 and TRBJ1-2; D is possibly TRBD1 (5 bases). This CDR3 comprises 18 residues. Germline V gives CDR1 SGHRS, CDR2 YFSETQ. Trimming left V 1 base short and J 3 bases short, with 22 bases between. CDR3 DNA: TGCGCCAGCAGCTTGCTCGGGGCCGCTCCAGGGTCGGACTATGGCTACACCTTC. Amino acid sequence: CASSLLGAAPGSDYGYTF.

The chain is built from TRBV4-1 and TRBJ1-2, with 11 bases identical to TRBD1. Per germline, CDR1 MGHRA and CDR2 YSYEKL. J was trimmed by 4 bases and V by 4 bases; bases with no gene match: 8. This CDR3 is 16 amino acids long. The CDR3 sequence: CASSPGQGAFSYGYTF. CDR3 bases: TGCGCCAGCAGCCCCGGACAGGGGGCTTTCAGCTATGGCTACACCTTC.

This clonotype was observed at least ten times. V usage is TRBV5-4 and J usage is TRBJ2-5, with 14 positions matching TRBD2. There are 15 residues in the CDR3. The germline V gene encodes CDR1 SGHNT and CDR2 YYREEE (reference sequence). Losses at the gene ends were 7 bases for V and 3 bases for J; bases not matched to a gene: 5. The CDR3 region is CASAEGLAGEETQYF. CDR3 in DNA: TGTGCCAGCGCGGAGGGACTAGCGGGGGAAGAGACCCAGTACTTC.

This clonotype has at least ten counts. The chain carries TRBV29-1 and TRBJ2-3; possible D gene TRBD2, 7 bases. Germline V lookup: CDR1 SQVTM, CDR2 ANQGSEA. V was trimmed by 8 bases and J by 11 bases, leaving 23 bases between them. The CDR3 sequence is 13 residues long. CDR3 residues: CSSRGGGRVGQYF. The CDR3 DNA reads as TGCAGCTCACGAGGGGGGGGCCGCGTAGGGCAGTATTTT.

This clonotype came up a few times. The chain carries TRBV5-4 and TRBJ1-6; D unresolved. The V end was cut by 2 bases, the J end by 7 bases, with 10 bases between. The germline CDR1 and CDR2 sequences are SGHNT and YYREEE (reference sequence). The length of the CDR3 is 14 residues. The CDR3 protein is CASSFDSNNSPLHF. CDR3 bases: TGTGCCAGCAGCTTTGATTCGAACAATTCACCCCTCCACTTT.

In regard to this clonotype: One base away lies a much larger clone, so this may be a sequencing read error. The rearrangement joins TRBV4-3 to TRBJ2-2; maybe TRBD2 (5 bases). CDR3 size: 14 residues. Germline CDR1 is LGHNA and CDR2 is YSLEER. The CDR3 loop reads CASSQPQGSGEMFF. CDR3 bases: TGCGCCAGCAGCCAACCCCAAGGATCCGGGGAGATGTTTTTT.

A few counts support this clonotype. This rearrangement joins TRBV28 to TRBJ2-1, with 8 bases fitting TRBD1. Per the germline V gene, CDR1 is MDHEN and CDR2 is SYDVKM. The CDR3 totals 18 residues. Trimming removed 3 bases from V and 4 bases from J; junction bases left unmatched: 14. CDR3 sequence reads: CASSFHPGGVMGYNEQFF. CDR3 bases: TGTGCCAGCAGTTTTCACCCAGGGGGCGTGATGGGTTACAATGAGCAGTTCTTC.

This clonotype has a count of ten or more. The V call is TRBV7-9, the J call TRBJ2-1; 8 nucleotides agree with TRBD2. The CDR3 totals 16 residues. Germline V gives CDR1 SEHNR, CDR2 FQNEAQ (reference sequence). The junction had 4 bases not matched to a gene; V was cut back by 2 bases and J by 1 base. The CDR3 here is CASSLHGGASYNEQFF. CDR3 in DNA: TGTGCCAGCAGCTTACACGGGGGGGCGTCCTACAATGAGCAGTTCTTC.

The chain recombines TRBV20-1 with TRBJ2-3; 12 nucleotides match TRBD2. Per the germline V gene, CDR1 is DFQATT and CDR2 is SNEGSKA (reference sequence). This CDR3 region has 15 residues. The V gene end was trimmed by 3 bases and the J gene end by 3 bases; junction bases not matched to a gene: 4. Here the CDR3 reads CSASGLAGYTDTQYF. CDR3 DNA: TGCAGTGCTAGCGGACTAGCGGGGTATACAGATACGCAGTATTTT.

There are many counts of this clonotype. V is TRBV29-1 and J is TRBJ2-2; D possibly corresponds to TRBD2 (6 bases). CDR1 and CDR2 (germline): SQVTM, ANQGSEA. The V end lost 4 bases, the J end lost 5 bases, and 8 bases lay between the germline ends. The CDR3 covers 12 residues. CDR3 sequence (DNA): TGCAGCGTTGTTGGGGGGACCGGGGAGCTGTTTTTT. Translating gives CSVVGGTGELFF.

This chain connects TRBV19 to TRBJ1-4; no clear D gene. Trimming stripped 7 bases from V and 1 base from J, with 13 bases between. The CDR3 is made up of 15 amino acids. In germline, CDR1 is LNHDA, CDR2 SQIVND (reference sequence). CDR3 nucleotide sequence: TGTGCCAGTATGCGCAGCGATGTAACTAATGAAAAACTGTTTTTT. It translates to CASMRSDVTNEKLFF.

The rearrangement joins TRBV5-1 to TRBJ2-5; D not certain. The CDR3 is made up of 13 amino acids. CDR1 is SGHRS and CDR2 is YFSETQ in the germline V gene. V gave up 4 bases and J gave up 5 bases, with 12 bases separating them. CDR3 in amino acids: CASSPRVAETQYF. CDR3 DNA: TGCGCCAGCAGCCCCCGGGTTGCCGAGACCCAGTACTTC.

V and J are TRBV4-1 and TRBJ2-3; D perhaps matches TRBD2 (5 bases). The V and J ends lost 4 bases and 3 bases respectively, with 11 bases between them. Germline lookup yields CDR1 MGHRA and CDR2 YSYEKL. The CDR3 has 14 residues. Here the CDR3 reads CASSRYRTTDTQYF. The CDR3 bases are TGCGCCAGCAGCCGATACCGGACTACAGATACGCAGTATTTT.